The 19 T cell receptor beta chains reported below all come from one sample, sequenced in a study of blood T cell repertoires in COVID-19 (dated by TCRdb to the early 2020s). Libraries came from the immunoSEQ multiplex PCR assay. Here the immuneACCESS table is served through TCRdb, limited to in-frame sequences with V and J called. Missing clones are a known gap in these copies; in checked studies unresolved V genes cover under half, and the rest lacks a known reason. This sample lists about 160,000 clones; under 95% were detected once. The ten largest clones represent 2% to 3% of the sample. Source material: peripheral blood. These receptors came from a man younger than 35 with acute or convalescent COVID-19.

This chain uses TRBV18 with TRBJ1-3; no definite D call. V lost 4 bases to trimming and J lost 0 bases, with 10 bases between them. Germline values: CDR1 KGHSH, CDR2 LQKENI. This CDR3 contains 15 residues. The CDR3 region is CASSLAGTSGNTIYF. The DNA for the CDR3 is TGTGCCAGCTCACTCGCCGGTACCTCTGGAAACACCATATATTTT.

This chain uses TRBV6-6 with TRBJ1-1; tentatively, D is TRBD1 (6 bases). Trimming stripped 1 base from V and 6 bases from J, with 18 bases between. Germline-derived CDR1 and CDR2 are MNHNY and SVGAGI (reference sequence). The CDR3 sequence is 16 residues long. The CDR3 is CASSYYSRDTGPEAFF. CDR3 DNA: TGTGCCAGCAGTTACTACTCCCGGGACACCGGCCCTGAAGCTTTCTTT.

The rearrangement uses TRBV5-1 and TRBJ1-2, with TRBD1 matching over 9 bases. Germline CDR1 is SGHRS and CDR2 is YFSETQ. The junction had 13 bases not matched to a gene; V was cut back by 1 base and J by 0 bases. The CDR3 sequence is 19 residues long. The CDR3: CASSLTGTGMILANYGYTF. The DNA of the CDR3 is TGCGCCAGCAGCTTGACCGGGACAGGGATGATTTTGGCTAACTATGGCTACACCTTC.

This clone was found a few times. The rearrangement links TRBV18 to TRBJ1-5; possible D gene TRBD1, 5 bases. Trimming shortened V by 6 bases and J by 0 bases, and 12 bases separated the two germline ends. The CDR3 loop spans 15 amino acids. CDR1 is KGHSH and CDR2 is LQKENI in the germline V gene. CDR3 sequence: CASSEGEYSNQPQHF. The CDR3, as DNA: TGTGCCAGCTCCGAAGGGGAATATAGCAATCAGCCCCAGCATTTT.

The chain links TRBV27 to TRBJ2-3, with 9 bases matching TRBD1. CDR1 is MNHEY, CDR2 SMNVEV, per germline (reference sequence). V was clipped by 4 bases and J by 0 bases; unmatched bases: 8. The CDR3 extends over 17 amino acids. CDR3 coding DNA: TGTGCCAGCAGTTGGGACAGGGCTACTTTCAGCACAGATACGCAGTATTTT. Encoded protein: CASSWDRATFSTDTQYF.

The V and J genes are TRBV6-5 and TRBJ2-1, with 11 bases lining up with TRBD2. V was pared by 7 bases and J by 4 bases, with 6 bases of the junction left unmatched. The CDR3 extends over 15 amino acids. CDR1 and CDR2 (germline): MNHEY, SVGAGI. The CDR3 DNA sequence: TGTGCCAGCACCGATGGACTAGCGGGTTACAATGAGCAGTTCTTC. As protein: CASTDGLAGYNEQFF.

This sequence joins TRBV5-1 and TRBJ1-6; tentatively, D is TRBD1 (5 bases). The CDR3 consists of 16 residues. The V gene's germline CDR1 is SGHRS and CDR2 YFSETQ. Trimming took 4 bases from V and 4 from J, leaving 15 bases between them. The CDR3 loop reads CASSDLGQGYNSPLHF. CDR3 coding DNA: TGCGCCAGCAGCGACCTGGGGCAGGGATATAATTCACCCCTCCACTTT.

The J gene is TRBJ2-1, the V gene TRBV6-5; 9 positions match TRBD2. The CDR3 runs 16 residues. V lost 0 bases to trimming and J lost 2 bases; unmatched junction nucleotides: 2. Germline V CDR1 and CDR2: MNHEY, SVGAGI. CDR3: CASSYSPSGAYNEQFF. CDR3 nucleotides: TGTGCCAGCAGTTACTCGCCTAGCGGGGCCTACAATGAGCAGTTCTTC.

This chain connects TRBV27 to TRBJ2-5, with 8 bases fitting TRBD2. The CDR3 spans 15 residues. The J segment lost 1 base and the V segment lost 3 bases, leaving 4 bases of the junction unmatched. Germline CDR1 and CDR2: MNHEY and SMNVEV (reference sequence). CDR3 loop: CASSFSGTSQETQYF. The CDR3 DNA reads as TGTGCCAGCAGTTTTTCGGGGACTAGCCAAGAGACCCAGTACTTC.

The chain links TRBV2 to TRBJ1-4; perhaps TRBD1 as D (5 bases). The germline CDR1 and CDR2 sequences are SNHLY and FYNNEI. This CDR3 region has 14 residues. Between the trimmed V and J ends, which lost 5 bases and 0 bases, there was a span of 7 bases. The DNA for the CDR3 is TGTGCCAGCAGTCGACAGACAACTAATGAAAAACTGTTTTTT. Translated, it gives CASSRQTTNEKLFF.

The gene calls are TRBV24-1 and TRBJ2-3; 7 bases fit TRBD2. This CDR3 comprises 14 residues. CDR1 and CDR2 (germline): KGHDR, SFDVKD. V gave up 8 bases and J gave up 5 bases; unmatched junction bases: 9. Here the CDR3 reads CATTSSAGEDTQYF. The CDR3 nucleotides read TGTGCCACCACCTCCTCGGCGGGGGAAGATACGCAGTATTTT.

J is TRBJ1-2 and V is TRBV6-5; TRBD1 matches 7 bases. CDR1 and CDR2 from the germline V gene are MNHEY and SVGAGI. The CDR3 contains 13 residues. V shed 6 bases, J shed 5 bases, and the junction held 6 bases outside the gene matches. The CDR3: CASSDRERYGYTF. DNA for the CDR3: TGTGCCAGCAGCGACAGGGAGAGGTATGGCTACACCTTC.

The chain links TRBV18 to TRBJ2-1; TRBD2 agrees at 13 bases. The CDR3 length is 19 residues. Germline CDR1 and CDR2: KGHSH and LQKENI. The J segment lost 3 bases and the V segment lost 6 bases, leaving 14 bases of the junction unmatched. The CDR3 is CASSHGTSGIPSVYNEQFF. Here the CDR3 DNA reads TGTGCCAGCTCGCACGGGACTAGCGGGATACCCTCCGTCTACAATGAGCAGTTCTTC. The full variable domain, with the rest looked up from reference TRBV18 and TRBJ2-1, is NAGVMQNPRHLVRRRGQEARLRCSPMKGHSHVYWYRQLPEEGLKFMVYLQKENIIDESGMPKERFSAEFPKEGPSILRIQQVVRGDSAAYFCASSHGTSGIPSVYNEQFFGPGTRLTVL.

The chain employs TRBV7-8 and TRBJ2-7; D possibly corresponds to TRBD2 (6 bases). The CDR3 extends over 11 amino acids. Germline CDR1 is SGHVS and CDR2 is FQNEAQ. Trimming took 5 bases from V and 11 from J, leaving 13 bases between them. CDR3 in DNA: TGTGCCAGCAGCCCCGGGACTGGGAAGTACTTC. Translating it yields CASSPGTGKYF.

A note on this clone: The same CDR3 also results from other DNA sequences found in this sample. The chain combines TRBV5-1 with TRBJ2-7, with TRBD1 as a possible D gene (6 bases). This CDR3 contains 12 residues. Trimming cost V 0 bases and J 7 bases, with 8 bases left between them. Germline V gene data show CDR1 as SGHRS and CDR2 as YFSETQ. The CDR3 DNA follows: TGCGCCAGCAGCTTGGGCCAGGGGGAGCAGTACTTC. Residues: CASSLGQGEQYF.

The CDR3 coding sequence is TGCGCCAGCAGTTCGGGCGGACAGCCCTCCTACGAGCAGTACTTC. This translates into CASSSGGQPSYEQYF. This sequence joins TRBV10-1 and TRBJ2-7; tentatively, D is TRBD1 (6 bases). Germline V gene data show CDR1 as WNHNN and CDR2 as SYGVQD (reference sequence). Trimming removed 5 bases at V and 0 bases at J, with 14 bases between. This CDR3 region has 15 residues.

A single count supports this clone. The rearrangement joins TRBV30 to TRBJ1-5, with D perhaps TRBD1 (5 bases). This CDR3 comprises 14 residues. V lost 4 bases and J lost 6, with 16 bases in between. In germline, CDR1 is GTSNPN, CDR2 SVGIG (reference sequence). As DNA, the CDR3 is TGTGCCTGGACCTTTAAGGGAGGGGTTCAGCCCCAGCATTTT. Translated, it gives CAWTFKGGVQPQHF.

The gene calls are TRBV24-1 and TRBJ2-7, with D maybe TRBD1 (6 bases). This CDR3 has 15 residues. Trimming stripped 4 bases from V and 5 bases from J, with 17 bases between. Germline V gene data show CDR1 as KGHDR and CDR2 as SFDVKD. The CDR3 nucleotides read TGTGCCACCAGTGACCCAACAGGGCTCGGAAACGAGCAGTACTTC. It encodes CATSDPTGLGNEQYF.

This sequence joins TRBV2 and TRBJ1-1; 12 nucleotides line up with TRBD1. V was clipped by 4 bases and J by 4 bases; unmatched bases: 1. This CDR3 is 14 amino acids long. The germline CDR1 and CDR2 sequences are SNHLY and FYNNEI. The CDR3 reads CASSGDRGLTEAFF. Written as DNA, the CDR3 is TGTGCCAGCAGTGGGGACAGGGGGCTCACTGAAGCTTTCTTT. Drawing the rest from reference TRBV2 and TRBJ1-1, the complete variable domain is EPEVTQTPSHQVTQMGQEVILRCVPISNHLYFYWYRQILGQKVEFLVSFYNNEISEKSEIFDDQFSVERPDGSNFTLKIRSTKLEDSAMYFCASSGDRGLTEAFFGQGTRLTVV.